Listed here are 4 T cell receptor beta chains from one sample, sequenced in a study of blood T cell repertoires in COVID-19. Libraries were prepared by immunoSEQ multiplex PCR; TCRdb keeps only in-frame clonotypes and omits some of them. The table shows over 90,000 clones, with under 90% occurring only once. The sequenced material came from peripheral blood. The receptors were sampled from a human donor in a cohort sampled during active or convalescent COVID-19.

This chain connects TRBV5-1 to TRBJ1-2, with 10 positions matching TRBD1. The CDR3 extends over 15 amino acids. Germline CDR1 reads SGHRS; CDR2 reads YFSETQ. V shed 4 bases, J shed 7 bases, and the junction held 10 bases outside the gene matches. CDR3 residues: CASSPGTGDYGGYTF. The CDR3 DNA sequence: TGCGCCAGCAGCCCCGGGACAGGGGACTACGGTGGCTACACCTTC.

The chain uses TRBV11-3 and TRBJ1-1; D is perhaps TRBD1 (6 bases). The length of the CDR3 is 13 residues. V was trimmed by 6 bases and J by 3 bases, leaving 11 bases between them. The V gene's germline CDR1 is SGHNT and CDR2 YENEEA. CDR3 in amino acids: CASSEYRDTEAFF. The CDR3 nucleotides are TGTGCCAGCAGTGAGTACAGGGACACTGAAGCTTTCTTT.

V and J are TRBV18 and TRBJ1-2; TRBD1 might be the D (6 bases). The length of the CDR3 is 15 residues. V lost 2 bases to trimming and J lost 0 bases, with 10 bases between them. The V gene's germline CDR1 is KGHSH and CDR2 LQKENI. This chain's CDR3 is CASSPEDRPNYGYTF. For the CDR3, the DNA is TGTGCCAGCTCACCAGAGGACAGACCTAACTATGGCTACACCTTC. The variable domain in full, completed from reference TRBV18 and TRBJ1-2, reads NAGVMQNPRHLVRRRGQEARLRCSPMKGHSHVYWYRQLPEEGLKFMVYLQKENIIDESGMPKERFSAEFPKEGPSILRIQQVVRGDSAAYFCASSPEDRPNYGYTFGSGTRLTVV.

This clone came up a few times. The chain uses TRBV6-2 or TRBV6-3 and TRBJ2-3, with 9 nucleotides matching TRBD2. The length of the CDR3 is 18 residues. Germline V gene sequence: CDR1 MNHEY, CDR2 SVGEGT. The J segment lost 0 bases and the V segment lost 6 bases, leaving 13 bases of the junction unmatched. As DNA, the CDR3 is TGTGCCAGCAGCCGTTACCCCAGGCGGGGGGGCAGCACAGATACGCAGTATTTT. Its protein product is CASSRYPRRGGSTDTQYF.